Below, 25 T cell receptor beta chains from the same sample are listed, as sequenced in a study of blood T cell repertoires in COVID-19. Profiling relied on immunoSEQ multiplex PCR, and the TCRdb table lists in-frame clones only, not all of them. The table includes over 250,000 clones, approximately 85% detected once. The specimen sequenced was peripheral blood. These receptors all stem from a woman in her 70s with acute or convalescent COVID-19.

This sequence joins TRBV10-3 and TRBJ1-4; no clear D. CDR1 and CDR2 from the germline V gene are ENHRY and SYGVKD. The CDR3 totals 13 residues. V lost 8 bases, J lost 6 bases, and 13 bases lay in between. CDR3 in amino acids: CAIGKGADEKLFF. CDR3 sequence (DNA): TGTGCCATCGGAAAGGGAGCTGATGAAAAACTGTTTTTT.

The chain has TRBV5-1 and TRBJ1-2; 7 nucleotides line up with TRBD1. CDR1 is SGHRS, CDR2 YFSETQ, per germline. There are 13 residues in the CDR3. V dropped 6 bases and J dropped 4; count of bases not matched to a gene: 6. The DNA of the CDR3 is TGCGCCAGCACCACAGGGGTAGGCTATGGCTACACCTTC. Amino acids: CASTTGVGYGYTF.

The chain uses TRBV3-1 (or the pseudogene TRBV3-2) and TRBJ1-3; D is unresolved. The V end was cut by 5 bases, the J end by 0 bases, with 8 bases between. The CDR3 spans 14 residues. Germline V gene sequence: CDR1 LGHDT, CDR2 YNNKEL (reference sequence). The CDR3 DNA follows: TGTGCCAGCAGCGCCGGGAGCTCTGGAAACACCATATATTTT. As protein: CASSAGSSGNTIYF.

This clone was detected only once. The CDR3 nucleotides are TGTGCCAGCAGCTTAGACGGACAGGTTAATGAAAAACTGTTTTTT. Protein sequence: CASSLDGQVNEKLFF. V usage is TRBV7-9 and J usage is TRBJ1-4; 7 bases map to TRBD1. Germline CDR1 SEHNR, CDR2 FQNEAQ (reference sequence). Trimming cost V 1 base and J 4 bases; bases outside gene matches: 3. The CDR3 length is 15 residues. The variable domain in full, completed from reference TRBV7-9 and TRBJ1-4, reads DTGVSQNPRHKITKRGQNVTFRCDPISEHNRLYWYRQTLGQGPEFLTYFQNEAQLEKSRLLSDRFSAERPKGSFSTLEIQRTEQGDSAMYLCASSLDGQVNEKLFFGSGTQLSVL.

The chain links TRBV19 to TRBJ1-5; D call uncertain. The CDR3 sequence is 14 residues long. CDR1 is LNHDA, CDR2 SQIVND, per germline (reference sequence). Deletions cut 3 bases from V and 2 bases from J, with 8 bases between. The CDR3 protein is CASSIRGGNQPQHF. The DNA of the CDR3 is TGTGCCAGTAGTATCAGAGGAGGCAATCAGCCCCAGCATTTT. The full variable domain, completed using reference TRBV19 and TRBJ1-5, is DGGITQSPKYLFRKEGQNVTLSCEQNLNHDAMYWYRQDPGQGLRLIYYSQIVNDFQKGDIAEGYSVSREKKESFPLTVTSAQKNPTAFYLCASSIRGGNQPQHFGDGTRLSIL.

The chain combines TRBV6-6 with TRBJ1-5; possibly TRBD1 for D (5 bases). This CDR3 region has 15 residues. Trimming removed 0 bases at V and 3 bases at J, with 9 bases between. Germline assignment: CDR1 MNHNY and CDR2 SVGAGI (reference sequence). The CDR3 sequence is CASSYSGHSNQPQHF. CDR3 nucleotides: TGTGCCAGCAGTTACTCGGGGCACTCCAATCAGCCCCAGCATTTT.

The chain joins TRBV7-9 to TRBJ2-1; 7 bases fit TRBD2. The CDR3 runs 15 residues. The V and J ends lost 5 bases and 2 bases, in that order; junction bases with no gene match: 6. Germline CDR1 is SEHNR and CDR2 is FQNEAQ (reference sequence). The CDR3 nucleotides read TGTGCCAGCAGCCTAAGCGGGGCCCCCTACAATGAGCAGTTCTTC. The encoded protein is CASSLSGAPYNEQFF.

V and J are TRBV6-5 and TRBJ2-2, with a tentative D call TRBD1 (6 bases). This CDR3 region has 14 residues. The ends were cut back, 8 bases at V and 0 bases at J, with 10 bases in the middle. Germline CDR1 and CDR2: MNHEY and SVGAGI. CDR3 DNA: TGTGCCAGCTGGGACAACGCGAACACCGGGGAGCTGTTTTTT. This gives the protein CASWDNANTGELFF.

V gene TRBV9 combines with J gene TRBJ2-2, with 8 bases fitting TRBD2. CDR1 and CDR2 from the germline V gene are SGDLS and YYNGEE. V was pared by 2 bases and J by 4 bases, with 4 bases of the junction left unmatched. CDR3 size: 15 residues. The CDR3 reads CASSVTSGTTGELFF. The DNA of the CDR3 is TGTGCCAGCAGCGTCACTAGCGGAACCACCGGGGAGCTGTTTTTT.

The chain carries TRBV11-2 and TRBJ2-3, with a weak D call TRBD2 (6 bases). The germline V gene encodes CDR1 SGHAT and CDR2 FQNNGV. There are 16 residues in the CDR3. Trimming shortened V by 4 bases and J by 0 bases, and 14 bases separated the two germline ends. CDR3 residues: CASSSQRRASTDTQYF. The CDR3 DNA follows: TGTGCCAGCAGCTCCCAACGGAGGGCTAGCACAGATACGCAGTATTTT.

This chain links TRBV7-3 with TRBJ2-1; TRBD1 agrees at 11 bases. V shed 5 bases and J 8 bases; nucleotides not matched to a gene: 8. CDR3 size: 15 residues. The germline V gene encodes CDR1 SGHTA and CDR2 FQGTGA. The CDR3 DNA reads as TGTGCCAGCAGCGTCACGGGACAGGGGGGCGATGAGCAGTTCTTC. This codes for CASSVTGQGGDEQFF.

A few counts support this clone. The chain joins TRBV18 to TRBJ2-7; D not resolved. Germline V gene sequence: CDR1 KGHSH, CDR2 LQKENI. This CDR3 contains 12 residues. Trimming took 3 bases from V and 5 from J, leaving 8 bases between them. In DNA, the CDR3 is TGTGCCAGCTCACCGATAGAGAACGAGCAGTACTTC. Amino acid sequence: CASSPIENEQYF.

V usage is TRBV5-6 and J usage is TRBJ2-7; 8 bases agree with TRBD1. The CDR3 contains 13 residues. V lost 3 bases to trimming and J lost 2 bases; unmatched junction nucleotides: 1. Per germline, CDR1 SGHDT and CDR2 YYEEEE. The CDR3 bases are TGTGCCAGCAGCTGGACAGGGACCTACGAGCAGTACTTC. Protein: CASSWTGTYEQYF. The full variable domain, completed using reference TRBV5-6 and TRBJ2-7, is DAGVTQSPTHLIKTRGQQVTLRCSPKSGHDTVSWYQQALGQGPQFIFQYYEEEERQRGNFPDRFSGHQFPNYSSELNVNALLLGDSALYLCASSWTGTYEQYFGPGTRLTVT.

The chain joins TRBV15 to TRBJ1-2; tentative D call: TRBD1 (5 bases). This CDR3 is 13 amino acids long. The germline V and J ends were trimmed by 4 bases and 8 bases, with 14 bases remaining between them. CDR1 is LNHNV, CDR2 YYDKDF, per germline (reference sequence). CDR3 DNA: TGTGCCACCAGCAAAGAGGGGACTTACGGCTACACCTTC. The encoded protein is CATSKEGTYGYTF.

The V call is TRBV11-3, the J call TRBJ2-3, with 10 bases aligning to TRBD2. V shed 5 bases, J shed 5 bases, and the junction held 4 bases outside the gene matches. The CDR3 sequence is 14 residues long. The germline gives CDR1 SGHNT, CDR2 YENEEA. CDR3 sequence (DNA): TGTGCCAGCAGCGTTAGCGGGGGGAGAGATACGCAGTATTTT. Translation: CASSVSGGRDTQYF.

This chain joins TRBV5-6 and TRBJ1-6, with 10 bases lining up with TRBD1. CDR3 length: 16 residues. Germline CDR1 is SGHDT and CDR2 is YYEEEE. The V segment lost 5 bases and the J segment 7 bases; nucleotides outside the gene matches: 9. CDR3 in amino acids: CASSRLRDRGNSPLHF. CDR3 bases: TGTGCCAGCAGTCGCCTCCGGGACAGGGGCAATTCACCCCTCCACTTT.

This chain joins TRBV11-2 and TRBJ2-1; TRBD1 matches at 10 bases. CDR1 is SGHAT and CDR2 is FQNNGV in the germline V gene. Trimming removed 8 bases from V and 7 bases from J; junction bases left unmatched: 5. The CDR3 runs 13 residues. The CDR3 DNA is TGTGCCAGCTCGGGACAGGGGAGGAATGAGCAGTTCTTC. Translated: CASSGQGRNEQFF.

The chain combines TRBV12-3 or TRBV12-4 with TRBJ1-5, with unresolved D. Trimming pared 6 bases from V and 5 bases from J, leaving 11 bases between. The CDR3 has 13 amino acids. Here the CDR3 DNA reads TGTGCCAGCAGCAACCGTGAGGATCAGCCCCAGCATTTT. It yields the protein CASSNREDQPQHF.

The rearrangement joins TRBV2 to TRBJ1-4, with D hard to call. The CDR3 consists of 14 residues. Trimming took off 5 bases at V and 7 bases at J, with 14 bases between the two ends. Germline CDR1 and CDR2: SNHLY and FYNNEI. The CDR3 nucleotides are TGTGCCAGCAGTTCTGACGGGGAGGGTGAAAAACTGTTTTTT. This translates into CASSSDGEGEKLFF.

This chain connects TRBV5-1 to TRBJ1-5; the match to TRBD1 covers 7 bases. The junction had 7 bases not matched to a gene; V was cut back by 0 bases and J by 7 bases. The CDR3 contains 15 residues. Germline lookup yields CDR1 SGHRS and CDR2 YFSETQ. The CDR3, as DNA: TGCGCCAGCAGCTTGGGACAGGGTGGGTCGCAGCCCCAGCATTTT. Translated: CASSLGQGGSQPQHF.

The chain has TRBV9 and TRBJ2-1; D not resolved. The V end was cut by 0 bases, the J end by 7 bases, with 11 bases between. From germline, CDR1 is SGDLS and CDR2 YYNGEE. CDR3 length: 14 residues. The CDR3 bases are TGTGCCAGCAGCGTAGCGTGGCAGCGTAATGAGCAGTTCTTC. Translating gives CASSVAWQRNEQFF. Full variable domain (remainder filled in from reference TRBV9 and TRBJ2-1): DSGVTQTPKHLITATGQRVTLRCSPRSGDLSVYWYQQSLDQGLQFLIQYYNGEERAKGNILERFSAQQFPDLHSELNLSSLELGDSALYFCASSVAWQRNEQFFGPGTRLTVL.

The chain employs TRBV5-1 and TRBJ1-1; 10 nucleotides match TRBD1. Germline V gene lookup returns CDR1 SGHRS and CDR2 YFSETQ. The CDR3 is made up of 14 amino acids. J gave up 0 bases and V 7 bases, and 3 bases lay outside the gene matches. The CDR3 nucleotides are TGCGCCAGCCGGACAGGGGGGGTGAACACTGAAGCTTTCTTT. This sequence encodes CASRTGGVNTEAFF. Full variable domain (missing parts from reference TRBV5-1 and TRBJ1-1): KAGVTQTPRYLIKTRGQQVTLSCSPISGHRSVSWYQQTPGQGLQFLFEYFSETQRNKGNFPGRFSGRQFSNSRSEMNVSTLELGDSALYLCASRTGGVNTEAFFGQGTRLTVV.

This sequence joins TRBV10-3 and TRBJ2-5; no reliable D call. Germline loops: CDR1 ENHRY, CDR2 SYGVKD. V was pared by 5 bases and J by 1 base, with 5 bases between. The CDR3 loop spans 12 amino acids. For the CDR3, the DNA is TGTGCCATCAGTCCCGGCCAAGAGACCCAGTACTTC. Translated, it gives CAISPGQETQYF.

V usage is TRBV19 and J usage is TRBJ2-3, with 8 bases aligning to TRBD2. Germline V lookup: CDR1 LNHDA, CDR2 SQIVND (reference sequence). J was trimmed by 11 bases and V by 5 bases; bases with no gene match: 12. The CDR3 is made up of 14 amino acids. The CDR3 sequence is CASSPQPFRGGQYF. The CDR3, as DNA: TGTGCCAGTAGTCCCCAGCCCTTTCGGGGGGGGCAGTATTTT.

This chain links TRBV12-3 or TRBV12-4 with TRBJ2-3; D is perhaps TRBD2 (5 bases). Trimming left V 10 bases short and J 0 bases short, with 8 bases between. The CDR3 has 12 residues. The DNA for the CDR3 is TGTGCCACCGGGGTAAGCACAGATACGCAGTATTTT. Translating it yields CATGVSTDTQYF.